The clone carrying this TCR beta chain appeared once. This sample is part of a study of control samples from healthy donors and cancer patients. The data were produced by immunoSEQ multiplex PCR, yet TCRdb's version contains in-frame clones alone and is incomplete. The table has approximately 150,000 clones, approximately 94% seen once. Material for sequencing was blood. This TCR derives from a woman younger than 30 in good health.

CDR3 sequence (DNA): TGTGCCATCAGTGAGTTTACCGGCGGTGAAAAACTGTTTTTT. As protein: CAISEFTGGEKLFF. The genes are TRBV10-3 and TRBJ1-4; D is unresolved. Germline CDR1 and CDR2: ENHRY and SYGVKD. V lost 1 base, J lost 7 bases, and 10 bases lay in between. The CDR3 is 14 amino acids.